This T cell receptor beta chain emerged from a study of T cell responses to AZD1222 COVID-19 vaccine. Points from the study as a whole: A mostly white British donor set with more females was recruited, and clonal diversity was possibly underestimated.

Using immunoSEQ multiplex PCR, the repertoire was profiled, and TCRdb retains in-frame clones only, with some absent. This sample carries under 75,000 clones, roughly 87% of them seen once, and the ten largest clones take around a sixth. Concerning this clone itself: Antigen: not known.

The clonotype originates from an adult in good health. The sequencing used peripheral blood, collected on day 0 of AZD1222 vaccination.

DNA for the CDR3: TGTGCCAGCAGTCAGGACAGGGAATATGGCTACACCTTC. Translation gives CASSQDREYGYTF. V gene TRBV27 combines with J gene TRBJ1-2, with 8 positions matching TRBD1. The CDR3 contains 13 residues. Germline V lookup: CDR1 MNHEY, CDR2 SMNVEV (reference sequence). J was trimmed by 5 bases and V by 5 bases; bases with no gene match: 4.